A selection of T cell receptor beta chains follows, all from one sample in a study of T-cell memory formation after mild COVID-19. From the 5' RACE reads, TCRdb called clonotypes with MiXCR, one entry per CDR3 protein. The table has some 350,000 distinct CDR3 sequences, 10% to 15% seen once. The sequencing input was PBMCs or a T cell subset sorted from them (not recorded which). Every receptor here comes from a man aged 18 to 29 who had mild COVID-19 (a few samples of this study predate the infection). Cell type and time point are not known. Both conserved end residues are trimmed from each CDR3. D genes are given only for firm matches.

v_gene: TRBV20-1; j_gene: TRBJ2-4; d_gene: -; CDR3aa: SASELAKNIQY
v_gene: TRBV4-2; j_gene: TRBJ1-5; d_gene: -; CDR3aa: ASSQDSVQPQH
v_gene: TRBV6-1; j_gene: TRBJ2-3; d_gene: -; CDR3aa: ASSVTSGAQGGTQY
v_gene: TRBV6-5; j_gene: TRBJ2-2; d_gene: TRBD2; CDR3aa: ASSYLAGRTGELF
v_gene: TRBV5-1; j_gene: TRBJ1-1; d_gene: -; CDR3aa: ASSLELGLPEAF
v_gene: TRBV12-3/TRBV12-4; j_gene: TRBJ1-2; d_gene: -; CDR3aa: ASSYGTHYGYT
v_gene: TRBV7-3; j_gene: TRBJ2-3; d_gene: -; CDR3aa: ASSRSGTDTQY
v_gene: TRBV9; j_gene: TRBJ1-5; d_gene: -; CDR3aa: ASSVDAGGGNQPQH
v_gene: TRBV5-1; j_gene: TRBJ2-2; d_gene: TRBD1; CDR3aa: ASSAQGAPGELF
v_gene: TRBV7-9; j_gene: TRBJ2-3; d_gene: -; CDR3aa: ASSAPLGGRTDTQY
v_gene: TRBV7-2; j_gene: TRBJ1-1; d_gene: -; CDR3aa: ASSLWEGPPEAF
v_gene: TRBV7-9; j_gene: TRBJ2-7; d_gene: TRBD1; CDR3aa: ASSQPGQSEQY
v_gene: TRBV6-2/TRBV6-3; j_gene: TRBJ2-7; d_gene: -; CDR3aa: ASSFPTYEQY
v_gene: TRBV6-1; j_gene: TRBJ2-3; d_gene: -; CDR3aa: ASSRSTSTDTQY
v_gene: TRBV7-9; j_gene: TRBJ2-5; d_gene: -; CDR3aa: ASSKRDEETQY